What follows are 10 T cell receptor beta chains derived from one specimen sequenced in a study of CD8+ T cells in alopecia areata. RNA was extracted and reverse transcribed into cDNA as the sequencing template. Assay: immunoSEQ multiplex PCR; the TCRdb copy retains only in-frame clones and omits some. The sample yields 200,000 to 250,000 clones, about 53% seen once. The specimen comprised CD4+ T cells sorted from blood, sampled at week 0. These receptors were collected from a human donor with alopecia areata.

Only one count was recorded for this clone. The chain uses TRBV11-2 and TRBJ2-7, with 7 bases matching TRBD1. The CDR3 runs 12 residues. Germline V gene lookup returns CDR1 SGHAT and CDR2 FQNNGV. The junction had 9 bases not matched to a gene; V was cut back by 5 bases and J by 11 bases. The CDR3, as DNA: TGTGCCAGCAGCCTCCAGACAGGGTCAGAGTACTTC. It specifies CASSLQTGSEYF.

This clone was seen only a few times. The chain joins TRBV18 to TRBJ2-7; tentative D call: TRBD1 (5 bases). The CDR3 covers 15 residues. Germline CDR1 and CDR2: KGHSH and LQKENI. Between the trimmed V and J ends, which lost 0 bases and 0 bases, there was a span of 9 bases. The CDR3 reads CASSPPGLSSYEQYF. The CDR3 coding sequence is TGTGCCAGCTCACCACCGGGGCTCAGCTCCTACGAGCAGTACTTC.

This clone was counted only a few times. This sample includes further DNA sequences coding for the same CDR3. The chain combines TRBV29-1 with TRBJ1-1; D ambiguous. The V end was cut by 7 bases, the J end by 0 bases, with 12 bases between. CDR3 length: 13 residues. Germline CDR1 and CDR2: SQVTM and ANQGSEA. In DNA, the CDR3 is TGCAGCGCTTCCGGGATAATGAACACTGAAGCTTTCTTT. It translates to CSASGIMNTEAFF.

J is TRBJ2-3 and V is TRBV4-2; 9 positions agree with TRBD2. Germline V lookup: CDR1 LGHNA, CDR2 YNFKEQ. The CDR3 is 15 residues long. J lost 2 bases, V lost 3 bases, and 3 bases had no gene match. CDR3 sequence (DNA): TGTGCCAGCAGCCAGAGCGGGGGGATCACAGATACGCAGTATTTT. Translated: CASSQSGGITDTQYF.

DNA of the CDR3: TGTGCCAGCAGCTCCGTCCCAGGCTCCTACGAGCAGTACTTC. Translated: CASSSVPGSYEQYF. The rearrangement links TRBV5-4 to TRBJ2-7; D uncertain. The CDR3 spans 14 residues. V was trimmed by 3 bases and J by 0 bases, leaving 10 bases between them. Germline V lookup: CDR1 SGHNT, CDR2 YYREEE (reference sequence).

This clone came up once. The CDR3 here is CASSAGNKNIQYF. CDR3 DNA sequence: TGTGCCAGCAGCGCCGGGAATAAAAACATTCAGTACTTC. The chain links TRBV7-2 to TRBJ2-4; perhaps TRBD2 as D (5 bases). This CDR3 has 13 residues. The germline V gene encodes CDR1 SGHTA and CDR2 FQGNSA. The germline V and J ends were trimmed by 5 bases and 4 bases, with 9 bases remaining between them.

There are a few counts of this clone. The gene calls are TRBV5-1 and TRBJ2-7; 11 nucleotides match TRBD2. The ends lost 4 bases at V and 3 bases at J; junction bases unmatched: 6. The germline V gene encodes CDR1 SGHRS and CDR2 YFSETQ. The CDR3 runs to 15 residues. CDR3 amino acids: CASSGRLAGFYEQYF. The CDR3 region has the DNA TGCGCCAGCAGCGGGAGACTAGCGGGATTCTACGAGCAGTACTTC.

The chain has TRBV20-1 and TRBJ2-7, with D maybe TRBD2 (6 bases). CDR1 and CDR2 from the germline V gene are DFQATT and SNEGSKA (reference sequence). Trimming pared 3 bases from V and 5 bases from J, leaving 8 bases between. This CDR3 has 11 amino acids. For the CDR3, the DNA is TGCAGTGCTAGGACGGGGGACGAGCAGTACTTC. Its protein product is CSARTGDEQYF.

This chain links TRBV5-1 with TRBJ2-5, with 8 bases matching TRBD2. The CDR3 runs to 15 residues. The V gene's germline CDR1 is SGHRS and CDR2 YFSETQ. The J segment lost 5 bases and the V segment lost 0 bases, leaving 6 bases of the junction unmatched. Written as DNA, the CDR3 is TGCGCCAGCAGCTTGGTCGTAGCGGGGTCGGAGACCCAGTACTTC. This sequence encodes CASSLVVAGSETQYF.

The rearrangement links TRBV30 to TRBJ2-6; TRBD1 agrees at 8 bases. Germline V gene lookup returns CDR1 GTSNPN and CDR2 SVGIG (reference sequence). Trimming took 0 bases from V and 2 from J; bases not matched to a gene: 12. This CDR3 contains 19 residues. The CDR3 DNA reads as TGTGCCTGGAGTGTATTAACAGGGGGTTTGGGGCCTGGGGCCAACGTCCTGACTTTC. The encoded protein is CAWSVLTGGLGPGANVLTF.